A single sample gave rise to the 16 T cell receptor beta chains below, sequenced in a study of blood T cells in healthy people across ages. A second PCR of roughly 7 to 11 cycles used a sample-barcoded 5' primer and a J-beta primer mix. Via MiXCR, TCRdb re-called the 5' RACE reads, giving one row per CDR3 protein. The table records around 1,000,000 distinct CDR3 sequences, approximately 25% of them present only once. This same sample was also taken into another study, of T cells of mothers and their children.

Sequenced material: blood. These receptor sequences come from a girl aged 2-10 years in good health.

The chain employs TRBV9 and TRBJ2-5; no clear D. Germline CDR1 and CDR2: SGDLS and YYNGEE. Trimming removed 1 base from V and 9 bases from J, with 19 bases in between. The CDR3 has 15 amino acids. The CDR3 here is CASSVRGFKRRPQYF. CDR3 in DNA: TGTGCCAGCAGCGTACGTGGATTCAAGAGAAGGCCCCAGTACTTC.

The chain employs TRBV7-8 and TRBJ1-1, with a weak D call TRBD1 (5 bases). V was trimmed by 5 bases and J by 1 base, leaving 11 bases between them. Germline V gene lookup returns CDR1 SGHVS and CDR2 FQNEAQ. This CDR3 is built from 14 residues. The CDR3 DNA reads TGTGCCAGCAGCCCCAGGGAGACGAACACTGAAGCTTTCTTT. Its translation: CASSPRETNTEAFF.

This clonotype has just a few counts. DNA of the CDR3: TGTGCCAGCAGCTTAGAAGCGGCTTCCTACGAGCAGTACTTC. The encoded protein is CASSLEAASYEQYF. V and J are TRBV7-2 and TRBJ2-7; the D gene is possibly TRBD2 (5 bases). V dropped 1 base and J dropped 1 base, with 8 bases sitting between them. The CDR3 is 14 residues long. CDR1 is SGHTA and CDR2 is FQGNSA in the germline V gene.

This chain links TRBV7-2 with TRBJ1-2; 9 bases are shared with TRBD1. This CDR3 is built from 14 residues. Germline CDR1 reads SGHTA; CDR2 reads FQGNSA. Unmatched junction bases numbered 3, after V lost 3 bases and J lost 4 bases. Here the CDR3 reads CASSFEQGAYGYTF. CDR3 nucleotide sequence: TGTGCCAGCAGCTTTGAACAGGGGGCCTATGGCTACACCTTC.

This clonotype was counted many times. This chain joins TRBV6-2 or TRBV6-3 and TRBJ2-5, with D possibly matching TRBD1 (6 bases). The J call is in doubt because the DNA end fits TRBJ2-7 better. The length of the CDR3 is 11 residues. Germline V gene sequence: CDR1 MNHEY, CDR2 SVGEGT. The CDR3 DNA reads TGTGCCAGCACACAGGGAAACGAGCAGTACTTC. Amino acids: CASTQGNEQYF.

J is TRBJ1-2 and V is TRBV5-1; a possible D gene is TRBD1 (6 bases). Germline values: CDR1 SGHRS, CDR2 YFSETQ. V gave up 4 bases and J gave up 6 bases, with 13 bases separating them. The CDR3 spans 13 residues. In DNA, the CDR3 is TGCGCCAGCAGCCCAGACAGGATTGATGGCTACACCTTC. Its translation: CASSPDRIDGYTF.

The CDR3 loop reads CSVFNTGELFF. The DNA of the CDR3 is TGCAGCGTTTTTAACACCGGGGAGCTGTTTTTT. The J gene is TRBJ2-2, the V gene TRBV29-1, with D uncertain. Germline assignment: CDR1 SQVTM and CDR2 ANQGSEA. The length of the CDR3 is 11 residues. V was cut by 5 bases and J by 2 bases, with 3 bases left in between.

This chain joins TRBV6-2 or TRBV6-3 and TRBJ1-5; the D gene is possibly TRBD1 (5 bases). V was clipped by 10 bases and J by 4 bases, with 14 bases between them. Germline lookup yields CDR1 MNHEY and CDR2 SVGEGT. This CDR3 has 13 residues. Here the CDR3 DNA reads TGTGCCACGGAGACGGGGCTAAATCAGCCCCAGCATTTT. Translating gives CATETGLNQPQHF.

This chain joins TRBV7-9 and TRBJ1-4; D possibly corresponds to TRBD1 (5 bases). The ends were cut back, 9 bases at V and 8 bases at J, with 13 bases in the middle. The germline V gene has CDR1 SEHNR and CDR2 FQNEAQ (reference sequence). This CDR3 is 12 amino acids long. Here the CDR3 reads CASTTAKEKLFF. The CDR3 DNA reads as TGTGCCAGTACGACAGCGAAAGAAAAACTGTTTTTT.

This chain joins TRBV7-9 and TRBJ2-2; D gene uncertain. Per the germline V gene, CDR1 is SEHNR and CDR2 is FQNEAQ (reference sequence). The CDR3 sequence is 12 residues long. The germline V and J ends were trimmed by 6 bases and 3 bases, with 5 bases remaining between them. The CDR3 spells CASRTDTGELFF. The CDR3 region has the DNA TGTGCCAGCAGAACGGACACCGGGGAGCTGTTTTTT.

V gene TRBV7-9 combines with J gene TRBJ2-1, with D possibly matching TRBD1 (5 bases). The CDR3 length is 14 residues. Trimming took off 7 bases at V and 1 base at J, with 11 bases between the two ends. Germline V gives CDR1 SEHNR, CDR2 FQNEAQ (reference sequence). CDR3 nucleotide sequence: TGTGCCAGCACCCATAGGGGTTCCTACAATGAGCAGTTCTTC. This codes for CASTHRGSYNEQFF.

The sample holds a few counts of this clonotype. The chain is built from TRBV20-1 and TRBJ2-5; 9 bases are shared with TRBD2. With the DNA end fitting TRBJ2-1 better, the J assignment may be wrong. The germline V gene encodes CDR1 DFQATT and CDR2 SNEGSKA (reference sequence). The CDR3 is made up of 15 amino acids. CDR3 bases: TGCAGTGCTAGTTTGAGGACTAGCGTCTACAATGAGCAGTTCTTC. This translates into CSASLRTSVYNEQFF.

This clonotype showed up just a few times. The CDR3 DNA reads as TGTGCTAGTGGTTTCCGCCCCCTGCGCGTCAGCACAGATACGCAGTATTTT. This encodes CASGFRPLRVSTDTQYF. This chain uses TRBV12-5 with TRBJ2-3, with D hard to call. Germline CDR1 is LGHNT and CDR2 is FRNRAP. The ends were cut back, 3 bases at V and 0 bases at J, with 16 bases in the middle. This CDR3 comprises 17 residues.

The V gene is TRBV7-9, the J gene TRBJ2-7, with 8 bases matching TRBD2. Germline V gene sequence: CDR1 SEHNR, CDR2 FQNEAQ (reference sequence). CDR3 length: 14 residues. The trim removed 5 bases at V and 5 bases at J, leaving 8 bases unmatched. As DNA, the CDR3 is TGTGCCAGCAGCCTATGGACTAGCAGCCACGAGCAGTACTTC. Residues: CASSLWTSSHEQYF. Drawing the rest from reference TRBV7-9 and TRBJ2-7, the complete variable domain is DTGVSQNPRHKITKRGQNVTFRCDPISEHNRLYWYRQTLGQGPEFLTYFQNEAQLEKSRLLSDRFSAERPKGSFSTLEIQRTEQGDSAMYLCASSLWTSSHEQYFGPGTRLTVT.

Only a few counts were recorded for this clonotype. J is TRBJ2-7 and V is TRBV9, with 8 bases that match TRBD2. The CDR3 covers 15 residues. The J segment lost 6 bases and the V segment lost 3 bases, leaving 11 bases of the junction unmatched. The germline V gene has CDR1 SGDLS and CDR2 YYNGEE. The CDR3 spells CASSAHHSGTGEQYF. The CDR3 coding sequence is TGTGCCAGCAGCGCGCACCATAGCGGGACGGGCGAGCAGTACTTC.

The J gene is TRBJ2-7, the V gene TRBV28; possible D gene TRBD2, 5 bases. The germline gives CDR1 MDHEN, CDR2 SYDVKM. The V end was cut by 10 bases, the J end by 0 bases, with 7 bases between. The CDR3 contains 11 residues. DNA for the CDR3: TGTGCCACTGACTACTCCTACGAGCAGTACTTC. Translated: CATDYSYEQYF.